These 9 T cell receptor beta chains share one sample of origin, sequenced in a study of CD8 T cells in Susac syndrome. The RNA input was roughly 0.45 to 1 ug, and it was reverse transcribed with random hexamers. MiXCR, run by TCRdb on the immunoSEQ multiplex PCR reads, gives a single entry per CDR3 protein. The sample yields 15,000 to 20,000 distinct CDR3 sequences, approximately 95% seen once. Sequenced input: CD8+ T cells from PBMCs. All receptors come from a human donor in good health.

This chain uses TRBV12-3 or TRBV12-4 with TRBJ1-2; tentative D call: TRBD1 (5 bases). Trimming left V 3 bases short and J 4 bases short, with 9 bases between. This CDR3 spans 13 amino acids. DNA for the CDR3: TGTGCCAGCAGTTTCGTTACAGGCTATGGCTACACCTTC. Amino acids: CASSFVTGYGYTF.

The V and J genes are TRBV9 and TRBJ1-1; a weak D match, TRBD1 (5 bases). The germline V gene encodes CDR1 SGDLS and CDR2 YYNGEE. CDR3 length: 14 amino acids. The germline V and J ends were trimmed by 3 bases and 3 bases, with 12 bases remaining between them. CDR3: CASSAGGEDTEAFF. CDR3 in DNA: TGTGCCAGCAGCGCCGGAGGGGAGGACACTGAAGCTTTCTTT. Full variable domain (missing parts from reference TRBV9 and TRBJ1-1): DSGVTQTPKHLITATGQRVTLRCSPRSGDLSVYWYQQSLDQGLQFLIQYYNGEERAKGNILERFSAQQFPDLHSELNLSSLELGDSALYFCASSAGGEDTEAFFGQGTRLTVV.

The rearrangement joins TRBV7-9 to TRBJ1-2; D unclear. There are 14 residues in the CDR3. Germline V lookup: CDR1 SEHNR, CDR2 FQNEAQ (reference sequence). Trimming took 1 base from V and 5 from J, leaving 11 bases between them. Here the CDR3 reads CASSLGSSGYGYTF. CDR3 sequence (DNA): TGTGCCAGCAGCTTAGGATCGTCGGGGTATGGCTACACCTTC.

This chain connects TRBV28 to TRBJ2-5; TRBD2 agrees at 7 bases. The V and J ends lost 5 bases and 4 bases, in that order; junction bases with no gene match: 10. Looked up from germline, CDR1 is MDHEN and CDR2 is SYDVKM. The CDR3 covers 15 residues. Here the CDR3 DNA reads TGTGCCAGCAGTGCATGGCGGGAGATAGGAGAGACCCAGTACTTC. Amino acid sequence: CASSAWREIGETQYF.

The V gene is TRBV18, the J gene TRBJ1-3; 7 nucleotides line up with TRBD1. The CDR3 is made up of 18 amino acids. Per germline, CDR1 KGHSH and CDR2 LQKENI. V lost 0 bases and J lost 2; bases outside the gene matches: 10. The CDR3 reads CASSPPGAGGFTGNTIYF. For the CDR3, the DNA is TGTGCCAGCTCACCACCAGGCGCAGGGGGTTTTACTGGAAACACCATATATTTT. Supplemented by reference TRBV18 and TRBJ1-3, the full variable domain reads NAGVMQNPRHLVRRRGQEARLRCSPMKGHSHVYWYRQLPEEGLKFMVYLQKENIIDESGMPKERFSAEFPKEGPSILRIQQVVRGDSAAYFCASSPPGAGGFTGNTIYFGEGSWLTVV.

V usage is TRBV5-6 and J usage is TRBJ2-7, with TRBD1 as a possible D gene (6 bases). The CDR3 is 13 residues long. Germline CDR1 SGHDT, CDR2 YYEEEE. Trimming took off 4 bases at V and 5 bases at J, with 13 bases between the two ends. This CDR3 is CASSVTGYHEQYF. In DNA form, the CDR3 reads TGTGCCAGCAGCGTTACAGGGTACCACGAGCAGTACTTC. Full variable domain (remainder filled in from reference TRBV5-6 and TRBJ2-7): DAGVTQSPTHLIKTRGQQVTLRCSPKSGHDTVSWYQQALGQGPQFIFQYYEEEERQRGNFPDRFSGHQFPNYSSELNVNALLLGDSALYLCASSVTGYHEQYFGPGTRLTVT.

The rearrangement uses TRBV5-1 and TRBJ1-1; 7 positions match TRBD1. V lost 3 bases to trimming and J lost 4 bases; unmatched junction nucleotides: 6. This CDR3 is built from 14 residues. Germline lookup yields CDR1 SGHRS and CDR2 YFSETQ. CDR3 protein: CASSWTGGGTEAFF. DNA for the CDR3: TGCGCCAGCAGCTGGACAGGCGGGGGCACTGAAGCTTTCTTT.

DNA for the CDR3: TGCGCCAGCAGCCAAGACGGGGAGACTGAAGCTTTCTTT. Translating gives CASSQDGETEAFF. This chain connects TRBV4-1 to TRBJ1-1, with no clear D. The CDR3 consists of 13 residues. Germline lookup yields CDR1 MGHRA and CDR2 YSYEKL. Trimming removed 0 bases from V and 5 bases from J, with 7 bases in between.

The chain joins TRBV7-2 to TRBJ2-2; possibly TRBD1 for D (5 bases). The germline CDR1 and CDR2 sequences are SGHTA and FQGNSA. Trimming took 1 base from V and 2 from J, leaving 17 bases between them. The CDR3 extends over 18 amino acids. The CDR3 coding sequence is TGTGCCAGCAGCTTAGAAGGACATCTAGGCTTTAACACCGGGGAGCTGTTTTTT. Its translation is CASSLEGHLGFNTGELFF.